This T cell receptor (beta chain) appears in the sequencing data of a study of T cells expressing NK-cell markers (dated by TCRdb to the early 2020s). Regarding the research as a whole: TCR beta-chain repertoires were profiled in sorted CD3+CD56+NKG2C+, CD3+CD56+NKG2C- and CD3+CD56-NKG2C+ T-cell subsets from several donors. Seven of the eight sequenced donors were HCMV-seropositive and one was HCMV-seronegative. The eight sequenced donors were randomly selected healthy volunteers, three men and five women. Libraries were sequenced as 2 x 150 bp reads on Illumina HiSeq 2000/2500, MiSeq or NextSeq. What the work shows at the level of the full study, not this receptor alone: Whether the expanded NKG2C-expressing T cell clones were specific for HCMV antigens was left unclear. Those dominant clonotypes were again the most abundant among CD3+CD56-NKG2C+ cells in several donors, at roughly 25-65%. In five to seven donors, the dominant CD3+CD56+NKG2C+ clonotypes were found to rank among the top 10 CD8+ clonotypes and to make up about 1.0-8% of CD8+ T cells.

CDR1 SGHVS and CDR2 FQNEAQ are derived from the germline V gene. The CDR3 starts with the cysteine, ends with the phenylalanine, and has 14 residues. DNA is not recorded here. A commercial ELISA kit detecting HCMV-specific IgG in serum was used to determine HCMV serostatus. Peripheral blood mononuclear cells were isolated from blood by Ficoll density gradient centrifugation. Instrument used: Illumina HiSeq 2000. 5'RACE template switching, by which a universal primer site and unique molecular identifiers were added, was used to make TCR beta cDNA libraries. Priming for cDNA synthesis came from the TCR beta constant segment, and two successive PCR amplification steps followed. Per the original workflow: MIGEC was used to demultiplex reads and group reads by UMI, and MiTCR was used to assemble and quantify clonotypes. To exclude erroneous sequences, only TCR cDNA sequences supported by at least two reads were retained. The tcR package was used for downstream repertoire analysis, with clonotypes matched between fractions based on CDR3 nucleotide sequence plus V segment. VDJmatch was used to annotate antigen specificity against VDJdb, with one amino acid substitution in CDR3 allowed. After TCRdb reprocessed the reads, each CDR3 protein sequence was kept as one row, without DNA. TCRdb's processing, not the authors', yielded these V and J calls. This specimen's table enumerates about half a million distinct CDR3 sequences. Over 1.3% of the sample comes from the top ten.

Regarding this clonotype: Its antigen is still unknown.

This TCR derives from a woman aged 45-65 years in good health. Donor details come from another sample of the same person, matched by shared clones. Source material: blood T cells: a sorted CD56 or NKG2C T cell subset, CD4+ or CD8+ T cells, or bulk PBMC T cells (not recorded which). The chain is encoded by TRBV7-8 joined to TRBJ1-5. CDR3 protein: CASSFEGGGQPQHF.